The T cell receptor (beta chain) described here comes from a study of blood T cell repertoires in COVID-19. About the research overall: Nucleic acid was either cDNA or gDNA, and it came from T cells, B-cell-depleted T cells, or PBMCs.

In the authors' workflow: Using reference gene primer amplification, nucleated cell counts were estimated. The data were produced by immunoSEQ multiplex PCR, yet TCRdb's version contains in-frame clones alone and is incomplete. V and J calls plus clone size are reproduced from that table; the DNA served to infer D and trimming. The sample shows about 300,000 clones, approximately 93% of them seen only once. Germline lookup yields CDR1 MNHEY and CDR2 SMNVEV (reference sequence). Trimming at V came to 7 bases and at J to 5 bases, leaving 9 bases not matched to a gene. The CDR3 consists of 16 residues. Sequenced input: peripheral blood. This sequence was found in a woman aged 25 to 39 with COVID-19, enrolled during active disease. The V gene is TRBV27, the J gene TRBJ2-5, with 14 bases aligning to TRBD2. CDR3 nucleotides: TGTGCCAGCACAGATAGACTAGCGGGAGGGGGGGAGACCCAGTACTTC. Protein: CASTDRLAGGGETQYF.